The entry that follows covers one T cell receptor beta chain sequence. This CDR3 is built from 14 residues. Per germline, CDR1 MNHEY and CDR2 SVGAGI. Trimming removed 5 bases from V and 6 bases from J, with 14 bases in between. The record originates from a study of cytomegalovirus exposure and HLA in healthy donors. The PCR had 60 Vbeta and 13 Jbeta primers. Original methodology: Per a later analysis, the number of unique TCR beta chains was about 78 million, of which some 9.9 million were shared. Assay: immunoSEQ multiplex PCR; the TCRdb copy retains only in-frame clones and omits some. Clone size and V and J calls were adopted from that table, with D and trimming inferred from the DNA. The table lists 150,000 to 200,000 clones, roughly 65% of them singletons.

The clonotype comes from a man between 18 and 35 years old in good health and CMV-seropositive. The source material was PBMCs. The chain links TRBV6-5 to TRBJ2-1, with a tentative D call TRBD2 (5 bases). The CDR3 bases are TGTGCCAGCAGTCCAACTAGTCCCCCCAATGAGCAGTTCTTC. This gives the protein CASSPTSPPNEQFF.